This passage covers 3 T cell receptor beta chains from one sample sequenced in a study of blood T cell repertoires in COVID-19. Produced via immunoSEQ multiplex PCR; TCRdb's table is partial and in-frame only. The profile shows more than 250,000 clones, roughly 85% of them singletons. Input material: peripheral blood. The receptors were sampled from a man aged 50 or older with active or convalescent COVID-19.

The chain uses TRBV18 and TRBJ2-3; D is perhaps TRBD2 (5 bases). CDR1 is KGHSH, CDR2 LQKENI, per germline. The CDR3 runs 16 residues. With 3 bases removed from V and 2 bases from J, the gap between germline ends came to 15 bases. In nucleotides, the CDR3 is TGTGCCAGCTCACCCCTGGGCGGGTCAGCCACAGATACGCAGTATTTT. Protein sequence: CASSPLGGSATDTQYF.

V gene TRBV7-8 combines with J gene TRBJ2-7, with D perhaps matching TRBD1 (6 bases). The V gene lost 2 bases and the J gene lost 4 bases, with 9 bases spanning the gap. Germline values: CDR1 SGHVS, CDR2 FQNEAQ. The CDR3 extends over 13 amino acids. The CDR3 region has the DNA TGTGCCAGCAGCTTAAACAGGGCTTACGAGCAGTACTTC. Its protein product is CASSLNRAYEQYF.

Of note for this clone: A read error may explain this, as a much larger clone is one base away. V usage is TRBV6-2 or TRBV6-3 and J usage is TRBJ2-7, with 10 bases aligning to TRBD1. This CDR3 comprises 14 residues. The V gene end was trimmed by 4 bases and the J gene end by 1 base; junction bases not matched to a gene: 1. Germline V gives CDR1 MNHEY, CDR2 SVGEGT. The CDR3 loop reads CASSLGQGSYEQYF. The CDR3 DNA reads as TGTGCCAGCAGTTTGGGACAGGGGTCCTACGAGCAGTACTTC.